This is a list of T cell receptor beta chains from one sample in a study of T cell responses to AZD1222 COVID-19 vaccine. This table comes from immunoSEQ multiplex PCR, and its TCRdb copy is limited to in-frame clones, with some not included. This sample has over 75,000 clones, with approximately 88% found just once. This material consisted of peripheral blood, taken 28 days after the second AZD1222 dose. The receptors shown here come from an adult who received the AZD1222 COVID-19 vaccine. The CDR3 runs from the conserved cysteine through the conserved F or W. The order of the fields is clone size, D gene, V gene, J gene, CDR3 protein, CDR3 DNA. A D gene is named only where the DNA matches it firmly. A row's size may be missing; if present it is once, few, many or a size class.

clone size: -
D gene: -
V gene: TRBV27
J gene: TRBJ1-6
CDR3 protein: CAIGRAINSPLHF
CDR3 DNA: TGTGCCATTGGACGGGCAATAAACTCACCCCTCCACTTT

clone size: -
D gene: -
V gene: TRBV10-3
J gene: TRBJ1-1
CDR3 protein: CAISESVNTEAFF
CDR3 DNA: TGTGCCATCAGTGAGTCGGTGAACACTGAAGCTTTCTTT

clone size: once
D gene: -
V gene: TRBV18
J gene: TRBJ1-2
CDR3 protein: CASSPGLRGDYGYTF
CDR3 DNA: TGTGCCAGCTCACCAGGTTTGAGAGGGGACTATGGCTACACCTTC

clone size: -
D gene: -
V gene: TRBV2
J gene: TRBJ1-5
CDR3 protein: CASSELGRIDQPQHF
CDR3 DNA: TGTGCCAGCAGTGAGTTGGGCAGGATCGATCAGCCCCAGCATTTT

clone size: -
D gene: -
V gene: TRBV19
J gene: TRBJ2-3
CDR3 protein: CASSIARSDTQYF
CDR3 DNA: TGTGCCAGTAGTATAGCAAGGTCCGATACGCAGTATTTT

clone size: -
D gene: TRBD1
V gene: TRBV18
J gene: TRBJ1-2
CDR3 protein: CASSPRTGGDYGYTF
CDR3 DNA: TGTGCCAGCTCACCCCGGACAGGGGGTGACTATGGCTACACCTTC

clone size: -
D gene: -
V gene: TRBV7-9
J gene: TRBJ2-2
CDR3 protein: CASNPGAIAGELFF
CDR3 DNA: TGTGCCAGCAACCCAGGGGCTATTGCCGGGGAGCTGTTTTTT

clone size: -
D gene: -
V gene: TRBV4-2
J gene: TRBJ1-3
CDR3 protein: CASSQDRNRASSGNTIYF
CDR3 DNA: TGTGCCAGCAGCCAAGATCGGAACAGGGCCAGCTCTGGAAACACCATATATTTT

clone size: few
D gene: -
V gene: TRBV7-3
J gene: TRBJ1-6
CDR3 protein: CASGTRFSYNSPLHF
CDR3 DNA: TGTGCCAGCGGAACAAGGTTCTCCTATAATTCACCCCTCCACTTT

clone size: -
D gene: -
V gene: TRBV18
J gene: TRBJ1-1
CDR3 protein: CASSPSQDTEAFF
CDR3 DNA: TGTGCCAGCTCACCCAGCCAGGACACTGAAGCTTTCTTT

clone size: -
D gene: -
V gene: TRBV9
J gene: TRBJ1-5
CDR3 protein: CASSVESSRGGAGQPQHF
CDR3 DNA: TGTGCCAGCAGCGTAGAGTCCTCTAGGGGGGGCGCAGGCCAGCCCCAGCATTTT

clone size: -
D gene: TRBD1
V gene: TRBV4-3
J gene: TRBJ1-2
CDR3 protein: CASSQDTGGDGYTF
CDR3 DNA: TGCGCCAGCAGCCAAGATACAGGGGGCGATGGCTACACCTTC

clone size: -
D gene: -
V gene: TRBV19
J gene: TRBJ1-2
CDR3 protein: CASRRAEGYTF
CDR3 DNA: TGTGCCAGTCGTAGGGCGGAGGGCTACACCTTC

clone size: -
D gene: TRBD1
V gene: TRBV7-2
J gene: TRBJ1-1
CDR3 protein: CASSLRQLDRADGTEAFF
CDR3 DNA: TGTGCCAGCAGCTTAAGGCAGTTGGACAGGGCGGATGGCACTGAAGCTTTCTTT

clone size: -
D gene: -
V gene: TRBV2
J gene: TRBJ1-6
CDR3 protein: CASTSDRVSNSPLHF
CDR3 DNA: TGTGCCAGCACTTCTGACCGGGTCTCAAATTCACCCCTCCACTTT

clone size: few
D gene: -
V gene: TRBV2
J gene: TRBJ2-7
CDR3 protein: CASSLGAGPSYEQYF
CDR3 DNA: TGTGCCAGCAGTCTAGGGGCCGGTCCCTCCTACGAGCAGTACTTC

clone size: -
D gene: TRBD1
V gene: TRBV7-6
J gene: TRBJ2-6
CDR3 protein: CASSSLTANVDRDTSGANVLTF
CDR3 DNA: TGTGCCAGCAGTTCCCTAACGGCAAACGTGGACAGGGACACCTCTGGGGCCAACGTCCTGACTTTC

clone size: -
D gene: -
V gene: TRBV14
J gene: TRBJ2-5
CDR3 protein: CASSQDQETQYF
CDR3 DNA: TGTGCCAGCAGCCAAGATCAAGAGACCCAGTACTTC

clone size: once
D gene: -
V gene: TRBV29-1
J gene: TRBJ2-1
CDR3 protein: CSAFPYNEQFF
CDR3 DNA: TGCAGCGCCTTTCCCTACAATGAGCAGTTCTTC

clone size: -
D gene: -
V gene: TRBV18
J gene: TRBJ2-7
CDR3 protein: CASSPRGQSFSYEQYF
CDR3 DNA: TGTGCCAGCTCACCACGCGGACAGAGCTTCTCCTACGAGCAGTACTTC

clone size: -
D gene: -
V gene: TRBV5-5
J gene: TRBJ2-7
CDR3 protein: CASSLAPGNSYEQYF
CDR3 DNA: TGTGCCAGCAGCTTGGCCCCAGGGAACTCCTACGAGCAGTACTTC

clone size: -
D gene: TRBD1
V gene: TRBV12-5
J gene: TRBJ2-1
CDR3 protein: CASGLQGAGYNEQFF
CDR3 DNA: TGTGCTAGTGGTTTGCAGGGGGCGGGGTACAATGAGCAGTTCTTC

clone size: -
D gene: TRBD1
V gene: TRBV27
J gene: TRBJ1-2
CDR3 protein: CASSPWTGGANYGYTF
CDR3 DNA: TGTGCCAGCAGTCCCTGGACAGGAGGAGCTAACTATGGCTACACCTTC

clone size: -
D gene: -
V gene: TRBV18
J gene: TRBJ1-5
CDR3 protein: CASSPGSSNQPQHF
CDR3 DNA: TGTGCCAGCTCACCAGGGAGTAGCAATCAGCCCCAGCATTTT

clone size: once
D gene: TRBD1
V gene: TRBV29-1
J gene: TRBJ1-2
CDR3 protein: CSVEGGDRGQYNYGYTF
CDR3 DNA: TGCAGCGTTGAGGGGGGTGACAGGGGGCAATACAACTATGGCTACACCTTC

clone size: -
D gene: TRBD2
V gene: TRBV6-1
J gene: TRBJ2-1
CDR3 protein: CASSVPSGGLPYNEQFF
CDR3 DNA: TGTGCCAGCAGTGTCCCTAGCGGGGGCCTTCCCTACAATGAGCAGTTCTTC

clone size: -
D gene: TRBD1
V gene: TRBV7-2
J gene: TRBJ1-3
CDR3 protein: CASSLNADRGYPGNTIYF
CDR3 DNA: TGTGCCAGCAGCCTCAACGCCGACAGGGGGTATCCTGGAAACACCATATATTTT

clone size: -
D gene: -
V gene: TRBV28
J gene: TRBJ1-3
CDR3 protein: CASSEPRGRDSGNTIYF
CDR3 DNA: TGTGCCAGCAGCGAACCGCGAGGAAGGGACTCTGGAAACACCATATATTTT

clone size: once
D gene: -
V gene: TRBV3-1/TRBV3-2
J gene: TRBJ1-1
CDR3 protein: CASTRSSTSNTEAFF
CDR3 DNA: TGTGCCAGCACCCGTTCTTCCACCTCGAACACTGAAGCTTTCTTT

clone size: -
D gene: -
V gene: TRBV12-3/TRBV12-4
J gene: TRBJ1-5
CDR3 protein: CASSVQGRLAQHF
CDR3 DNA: TGTGCCAGCAGTGTACAGGGACGCTTGGCCCAGCATTTT

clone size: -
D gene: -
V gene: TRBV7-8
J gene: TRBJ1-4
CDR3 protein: CASSLTQGNEKLFF
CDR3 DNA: TGTGCCAGCAGCCTAACGCAGGGTAATGAAAAACTGTTTTTT

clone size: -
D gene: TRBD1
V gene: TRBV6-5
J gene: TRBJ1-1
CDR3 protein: CASSPGTGTWTEAFF
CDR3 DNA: TGTGCCAGCAGTCCCGGGACAGGGACATGGACTGAAGCTTTCTTT

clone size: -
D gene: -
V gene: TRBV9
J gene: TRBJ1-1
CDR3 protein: CASSVSGTMNTEAFF
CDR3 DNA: TGTGCCAGCAGCGTAAGTGGTACTATGAACACTGAAGCTTTCTTT

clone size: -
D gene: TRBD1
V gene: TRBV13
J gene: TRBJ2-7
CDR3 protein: CASSPRDRKDEQYF
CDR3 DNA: TGTGCCAGCAGCCCGCGGGACAGGAAGGACGAGCAGTACTTC

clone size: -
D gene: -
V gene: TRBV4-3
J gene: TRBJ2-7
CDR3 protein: CASSQSRGPTSYEQYF
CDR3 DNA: TGCGCCAGCAGCCAATCACGGGGGCCTACCTCCTACGAGCAGTACTTC

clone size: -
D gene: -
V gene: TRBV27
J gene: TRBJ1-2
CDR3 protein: CASSPMGGAYGYTF
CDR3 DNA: TGTGCCAGCAGTCCCATGGGGGGGGCCTATGGCTACACCTTC

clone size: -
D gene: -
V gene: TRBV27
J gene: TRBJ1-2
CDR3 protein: CASSSGGQNYGYTF
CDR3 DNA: TGTGCCAGCAGTTCCGGGGGTCAGAACTATGGCTACACCTTC

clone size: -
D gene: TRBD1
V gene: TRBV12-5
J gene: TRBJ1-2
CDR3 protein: CASGLGQGVYGYTF
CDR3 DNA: TGTGCTAGTGGTTTGGGACAGGGAGTCTATGGCTACACCTTC

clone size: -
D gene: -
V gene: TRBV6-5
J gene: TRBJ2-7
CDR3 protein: CASSSTGSMGQYF
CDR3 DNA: TGTGCCAGCAGTTCAACCGGGTCTATGGGGCAGTACTTC

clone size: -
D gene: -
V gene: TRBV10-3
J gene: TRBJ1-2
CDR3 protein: CAISESRTLWYTF
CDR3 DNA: TGTGCCATCAGTGAGTCGAGAACATTGTGGTACACCTTC

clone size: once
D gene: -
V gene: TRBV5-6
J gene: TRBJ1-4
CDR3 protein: CASSWGLSTNEKLFF
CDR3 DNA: TGTGCCAGCAGCTGGGGACTCTCAACTAATGAAAAACTGTTTTTT

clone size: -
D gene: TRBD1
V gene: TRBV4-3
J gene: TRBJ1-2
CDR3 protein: CASSQGTGTNYGYTF
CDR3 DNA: TGCGCCAGCAGCCAAGGGACAGGGACTAACTATGGCTACACCTTC